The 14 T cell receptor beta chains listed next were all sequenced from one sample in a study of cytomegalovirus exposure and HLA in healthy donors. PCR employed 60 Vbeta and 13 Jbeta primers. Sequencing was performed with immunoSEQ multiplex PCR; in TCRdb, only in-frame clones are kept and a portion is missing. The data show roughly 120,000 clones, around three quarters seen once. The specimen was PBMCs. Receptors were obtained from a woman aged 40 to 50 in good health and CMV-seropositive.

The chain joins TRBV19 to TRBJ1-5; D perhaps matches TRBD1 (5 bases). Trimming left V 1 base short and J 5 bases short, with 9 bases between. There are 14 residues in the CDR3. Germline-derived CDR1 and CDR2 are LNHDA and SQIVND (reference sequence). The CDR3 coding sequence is TGTGCCAGTAGTATAGGACGGGGGTATCAGCCCCAGCATTTT. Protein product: CASSIGRGYQPQHF.

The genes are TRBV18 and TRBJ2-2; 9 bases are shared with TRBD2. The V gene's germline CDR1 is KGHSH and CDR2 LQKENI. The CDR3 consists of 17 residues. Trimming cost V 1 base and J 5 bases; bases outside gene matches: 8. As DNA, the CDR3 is TGTGCCAGCTCACCACAGGCTAGCGGGGTCGAAACCGGGGAGCTGTTTTTT. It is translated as CASSPQASGVETGELFF.

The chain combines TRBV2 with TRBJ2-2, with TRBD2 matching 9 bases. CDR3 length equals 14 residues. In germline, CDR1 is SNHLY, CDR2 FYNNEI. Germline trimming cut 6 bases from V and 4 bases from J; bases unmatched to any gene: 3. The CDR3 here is CASSMREGTGELFF. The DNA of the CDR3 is TGTGCCAGCAGCATGCGGGAGGGCACCGGGGAGCTGTTTTTT.

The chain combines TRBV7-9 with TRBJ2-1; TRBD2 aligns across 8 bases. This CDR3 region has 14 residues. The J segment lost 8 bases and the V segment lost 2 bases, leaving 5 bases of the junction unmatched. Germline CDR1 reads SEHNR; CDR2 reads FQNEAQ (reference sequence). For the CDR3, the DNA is TGTGCCAGCAGCTTAATGGGCGGGAGGTATGAGCAGTTCTTC. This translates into CASSLMGGRYEQFF.

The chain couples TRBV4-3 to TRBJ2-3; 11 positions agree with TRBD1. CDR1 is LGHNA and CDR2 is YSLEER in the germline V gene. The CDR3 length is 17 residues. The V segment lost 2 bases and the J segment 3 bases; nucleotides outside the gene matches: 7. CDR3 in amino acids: CASSQYGDRGLTDTQYF. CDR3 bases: TGCGCCAGCAGCCAATACGGGGACAGGGGGTTGACAGATACGCAGTATTTT.

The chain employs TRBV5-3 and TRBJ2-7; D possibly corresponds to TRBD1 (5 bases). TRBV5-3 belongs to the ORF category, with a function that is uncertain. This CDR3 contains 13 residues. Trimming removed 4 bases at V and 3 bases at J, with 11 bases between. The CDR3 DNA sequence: TGTGCCAGAAGCCTAGACAGCCTCTACGAGCAGTACTTC. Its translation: CARSLDSLYEQYF.

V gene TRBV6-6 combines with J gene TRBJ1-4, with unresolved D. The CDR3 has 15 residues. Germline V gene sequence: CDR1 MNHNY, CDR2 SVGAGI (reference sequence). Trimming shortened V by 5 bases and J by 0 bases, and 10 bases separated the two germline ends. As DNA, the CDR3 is TGTGCCAGCAGTCGGTTATTAGCAACTAATGAAAAACTGTTTTTT. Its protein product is CASSRLLATNEKLFF.

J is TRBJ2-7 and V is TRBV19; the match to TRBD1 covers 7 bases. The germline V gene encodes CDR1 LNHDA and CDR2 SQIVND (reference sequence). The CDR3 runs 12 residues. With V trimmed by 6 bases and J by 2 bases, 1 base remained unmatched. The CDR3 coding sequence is TGTGCCAGTAGGGACAGGACCTACGAGCAGTACTTC. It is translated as CASRDRTYEQYF.

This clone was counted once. CDR3 protein: CASSFDRVETEAFF. The CDR3 DNA reads as TGCGCCAGCAGCTTCGACAGGGTGGAAACTGAAGCTTTCTTT. This chain connects TRBV5-1 to TRBJ1-1, with 7 nucleotides matching TRBD1. Germline assignment: CDR1 SGHRS and CDR2 YFSETQ. CDR3 length: 14 residues. With V trimmed by 2 bases and J by 5 bases, 6 bases remained unmatched. The full variable domain, completed using reference TRBV5-1 and TRBJ1-1, is KAGVTQTPRYLIKTRGQQVTLSCSPISGHRSVSWYQQTPGQGLQFLFEYFSETQRNKGNFPGRFSGRQFSNSRSEMNVSTLELGDSALYLCASSFDRVETEAFFGQGTRLTVV.

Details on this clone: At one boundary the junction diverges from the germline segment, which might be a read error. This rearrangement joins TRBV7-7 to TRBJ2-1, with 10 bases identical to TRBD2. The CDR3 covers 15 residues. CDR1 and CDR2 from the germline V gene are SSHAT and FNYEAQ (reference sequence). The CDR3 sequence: CASSLVAGGYNEQFF. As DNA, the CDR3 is TGTGCTAGCAGCTTAGTAGCGGGGGGTTACAATGAGCAGTTCTTC.

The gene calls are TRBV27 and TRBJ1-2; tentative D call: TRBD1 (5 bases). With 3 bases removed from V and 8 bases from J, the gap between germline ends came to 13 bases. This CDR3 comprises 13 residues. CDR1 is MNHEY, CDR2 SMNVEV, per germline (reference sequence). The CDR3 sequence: CASSLRAGGGYTF. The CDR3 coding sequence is TGTGCCAGCAGTTTGAGAGCCGGGGGGGGCTACACCTTC.

The CDR3, as DNA: TGCGCCAGCAGTGCCGGGACAGAAGAAGAGACCCAGTACTTC. Translation: CASSAGTEEETQYF. V gene TRBV5-1 combines with J gene TRBJ2-5; 7 bases agree with TRBD1. The CDR3 has 14 residues. Trimming at V came to 5 bases and at J to 3 bases, leaving 7 bases not matched to a gene. Germline V gives CDR1 SGHRS, CDR2 YFSETQ.

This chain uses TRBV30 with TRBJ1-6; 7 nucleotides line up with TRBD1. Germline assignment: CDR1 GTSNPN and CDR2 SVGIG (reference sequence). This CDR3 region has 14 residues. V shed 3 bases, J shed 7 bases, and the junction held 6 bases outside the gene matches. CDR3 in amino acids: CAWSAGTANSPLHF. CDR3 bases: TGTGCCTGGAGCGCCGGGACAGCAAATTCACCCCTCCACTTT.

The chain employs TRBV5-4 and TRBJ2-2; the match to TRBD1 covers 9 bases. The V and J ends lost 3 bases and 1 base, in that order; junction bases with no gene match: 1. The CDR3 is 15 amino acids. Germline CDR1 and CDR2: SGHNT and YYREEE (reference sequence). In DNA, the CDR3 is TGTGCCAGCAGCTGGGGACAGGGGAACACCGGGGAGCTGTTTTTT. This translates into CASSWGQGNTGELFF.